The sequence of this TCR beta chain was determined in a study of shared clonotypes between healthy human individuals. Notes on the study in general: Among non-shared clonotypes, generation probabilities were lower than among those shared by all four donors.

The V end lost 7 bases, the J end lost 1 base, and 11 bases lay between the germline ends. This CDR3 is built from 12 residues. CDR1 and CDR2 from the germline V gene are SQVTM and ANQGSEA. As to this clone: Its antigen is currently unknown.

CD45RO negativity and positive selection for CCR7 defined naive CD8 cells, a population that excluded terminally differentiated effector memory CD45RA+ cells. Study donors comprised healthy, HIV-negative adults devoid of recent acute infection or vaccination. Each replicate PCR on the sorted subsets used about 220 ng DNA (around 31,000 T cell genomes). Profiling relied on immunoSEQ multiplex PCR, and the TCRdb table lists in-frame clones only, not all of them. The data show around 560,000 clones, 95% seen once. This chain uses TRBV29-1 with TRBJ2-7, with no clear D. The sequenced material came from naive CD8+ T cells sorted from blood. The source is a woman aged 25-40 years in good health. The CDR3 protein is CSATASSYEQYF. The CDR3 coding sequence is TGCAGCGCAACCGCGTCTTCCTACGAGCAGTACTTC.